The present T cell receptor (beta chain) was sequenced within a study of T cell changes during pregnancy in multiple sclerosis. This CDR3 has 15 residues. Trimming removed 2 bases at V and 0 bases at J, with 5 bases between. Germline V gene sequence: CDR1 MDHEN, CDR2 SYDVKM. The data were produced by immunoSEQ multiplex PCR, yet TCRdb's version contains in-frame clones alone and is incomplete. The profile covers roughly 72,000 clones, with approximately 94% appearing a single time and 0.2% to 0.25% taken by the ten largest. Sequences were derived from CD4+ T cells from peripheral blood mononuclear cells, sampled before pregnancy. The sequence was obtained from a female donor with multiple sclerosis, enrolled in a pregnancy study. V gene TRBV28 combines with J gene TRBJ2-6; D unclear. CDR3 in amino acids: CASSLLPSGANVLTF. The CDR3 DNA is TGTGCCAGCAGTTTACTACCCTCTGGGGCCAACGTCCTGACTTTC.